The 21 T cell receptor beta chains presented below share a single source sample, sequenced in a study of neurological immune-mediated disorders. TCRdb reprocessed the 5' RACE reads via MiXCR and lists one record per CDR3 protein. Of about 65,000 distinct CDR3 sequences detected, approximately 4.2% appear once; the ten largest clones hold roughly 2.7%. Sequenced sample: PBMCs. Receptors originate from a man aged 45-60 years with multiple sclerosis.

This clonotype has at least ten counts. This rearrangement joins TRBV20-1 to TRBJ2-3, with D possibly TRBD1 on 5 matching bases. This CDR3 has 12 residues. Germline loops: CDR1 DFQATT, CDR2 SNEGSKA (reference sequence). V lost 6 bases and J lost 6, with 13 bases in between. CDR3 amino acids: CSAKAGMDTQYF. The CDR3 DNA is TGCAGTGCAAAAGCAGGGATGGATACGCAGTATTTT.

The chain combines TRBV20-1 with TRBJ1-2; TRBD1 agrees at 9 bases. There are 15 residues in the CDR3. In germline, CDR1 is DFQATT, CDR2 SNEGSKA (reference sequence). J lost 3 bases, V lost 5 bases, and 10 bases had no gene match. CDR3 nucleotides: TGCAGTGCTGGAAAACAGGGGGCAAGAGACTATGGCTACACCTTC. Translating gives CSAGKQGARDYGYTF.

In this sample, this clonotype turned up many times. This chain connects TRBV7-7 to TRBJ2-1; no clear D. The CDR3 runs 15 residues. In germline, CDR1 is SSHAT, CDR2 FNYEAQ (reference sequence). V was clipped by 5 bases and J by 4 bases, with 15 bases between them. The CDR3 is CASSPIMGPYNEQFF. CDR3 bases: TGTGCCAGCAGCCCCATTATGGGTCCGTACAATGAGCAGTTCTTC.

In its sample, this clonotype was seen many times. V and J are TRBV27 and TRBJ1-1; 8 bases are shared with TRBD1. The germline CDR1 and CDR2 sequences are MNHEY and SMNVEV (reference sequence). The CDR3 spans 13 residues. J lost 1 base, V lost 11 bases, and 6 bases had no gene match. The CDR3 reads CAGQGRRNTEAFF. The CDR3 nucleotides are TGTGCCGGACAGGGTCGGAGGAACACTGAAGCTTTCTTT.

This clonotype was detected many times. This rearrangement joins TRBV12-3 or TRBV12-4 to TRBJ2-3; 9 bases agree with TRBD2. This CDR3 contains 15 residues. The V segment lost 3 bases and the J segment 2 bases; nucleotides outside the gene matches: 3. CDR3 in amino acids: CASSFGGGATDTQYF. The CDR3 DNA follows: TGTGCCAGCAGTTTCGGCGGGGGGGCCACAGATACGCAGTATTTT.

This clonotype was counted at least ten times. The chain links TRBV7-2 to TRBJ1-6, with TRBD1 matching over 7 bases. The CDR3 has 14 residues. Germline V gives CDR1 SGHTA, CDR2 FQGNSA. Germline trimming cut 4 bases from V and 10 bases from J; bases unmatched to any gene: 7. CDR3 residues: CASSYSRQGSPLHF. The CDR3 DNA follows: TGTGCCAGCAGCTACTCAAGACAGGGCTCACCCCTCCACTTT.

This clonotype was counted ten times or more. This chain joins TRBV5-4 and TRBJ1-6, with D maybe TRBD1 (6 bases). V gave up 4 bases and J gave up 5 bases, with 16 bases separating them. This CDR3 spans 16 amino acids. Per germline, CDR1 SGHNT and CDR2 YYREEE (reference sequence). The CDR3 loop reads CASSNPGARNNSPLHF. Here the CDR3 DNA reads TGTGCCAGCAGCAACCCAGGGGCGCGGAATAATTCACCCCTCCACTTT.

This clonotype showed up just a few times. The germline gene is not matched at one end of the junction; a read error may be the cause. CDR3 sequence reads: CSAVVVGNQPQNF. The CDR3 nucleotides are TGCAGTGCCGTGGTCGTGGGCAATCAGCCCCAGAATTTT. V and J are TRBV20-1 and TRBJ1-5; the D is unclear. The V gene's germline CDR1 is DFQATT and CDR2 SNEGSKA (reference sequence). CDR3 size: 13 residues.

Comment on this clonotype: Just one base apart from a much larger clone, this may be a read error. The chain is built from TRBV7-9 and TRBJ2-7, with D tentatively TRBD2 (6 bases). V dropped 6 bases and J dropped 7 bases, with 13 bases sitting between them. The CDR3 sequence is 12 residues long. From germline, CDR1 is SEHNR and CDR2 FQNEAQ (reference sequence). CDR3 in DNA: TGTGCCAGCAGTTGGGGAGGTTCAGAGCAGTACTTC. This encodes CASSWGGSEQYF.

This clonotype appeared many times. The chain couples TRBV5-6 to TRBJ2-5; TRBD1 aligns across 8 bases. The junction had 0 bases not matched to a gene; V was cut back by 4 bases and J by 1 base. The CDR3 sequence is 13 residues long. Germline CDR1 and CDR2: SGHDT and YYEEEE. The CDR3 DNA reads TGTGCCAGCAGCGGACAGGGCCAAGAGACCCAGTACTTC. This sequence encodes CASSGQGQETQYF.

This clonotype was seen at least ten times. The chain is built from TRBV7-3 and TRBJ2-5; unclear D gene. The CDR3 contains 13 residues. Trimming removed 5 bases from V and 0 bases from J, with 7 bases in between. Germline CDR1 SGHTA, CDR2 FQGTGA. This CDR3 reads CASSPTYQETQYF. In DNA, the CDR3 is TGTGCCAGCAGCCCAACGTACCAAGAGACCCAGTACTTC. The full variable domain, rest sourced from reference TRBV7-3 and TRBJ2-5, is GAGVSQTPSNKVTEKGKYVELRCDPISGHTALYWYRQSLGQGPEFLIYFQGTGAADDSGLPNDRFFAVRPEGSVSTLKIQRTERGDSAVYLCASSPTYQETQYFGPGTRLLVL.

This clonotype has a count of ten or more. The chain joins TRBV6-5 to TRBJ1-1; maybe TRBD1 (6 bases). The CDR3 totals 14 residues. V shed 2 bases and J shed 3 bases, with 10 bases lying between them. Germline V CDR1 and CDR2: MNHEY, SVGAGI. The CDR3 loop reads CASSYQTGYTEAFF. CDR3 coding DNA: TGTGCCAGCAGTTACCAGACAGGTTACACTGAAGCTTTCTTT.

This clonotype showed up just a few times. The gene calls are TRBV2 and TRBJ2-3; D may be TRBD1 (5 bases). Looked up from germline, CDR1 is SNHLY and CDR2 is FYNNEI. The CDR3 has 15 amino acids. Trimming shortened V by 4 bases and J by 7 bases, and 18 bases separated the two germline ends. CDR3 DNA: TGTGCCAGCAGTGGCCAGGCAGGACACAAGAATACGCAGTATTTT. Translating gives CASSGQAGHKNTQYF.

The chain is built from TRBV6-6 and TRBJ2-3; D could derive from TRBD1 or TRBD2 (6 bases each). Looked up from germline, CDR1 is MNHNY and CDR2 is SVGAGI (reference sequence). The CDR3 extends over 14 amino acids. The germline V and J ends were trimmed by 2 bases and 3 bases, with 9 bases remaining between them. The CDR3 is CASSYTGRTDTQYF. The CDR3 DNA follows: TGTGCCAGCAGTTACACAGGGAGGACAGATACGCAGTATTTT.

This clonotype was seen at least ten times. The gene calls are TRBV7-2 and TRBJ1-1, with D unclear. The length of the CDR3 is 13 residues. The germline V gene encodes CDR1 SGHTA and CDR2 FQGNSA. V lost 5 bases to trimming and J lost 5 bases, with 12 bases between them. The DNA for the CDR3 is TGTGCCAGCAGCCTAAGCGCGGTTACTGAAGCTTTCTTT. Translated: CASSLSAVTEAFF.

In this sample, this clonotype turned up many times. This rearrangement joins TRBV12-5 to TRBJ2-1; 8 bases agree with TRBD1. Germline V gene lookup returns CDR1 LGHNT and CDR2 FRNRAP. The CDR3 runs to 13 residues. The trim removed 10 bases at V and 2 bases at J, leaving 4 bases unmatched. The CDR3 DNA follows: TGTGCTACCCGACAGGGGCCCTACAATGAGCAGTTCTTC. Translation: CATRQGPYNEQFF.

As regards this clonotype: Sequence at one end of the junction differs from germline and may be a read error. The V gene is TRBV12-3 or TRBV12-4, the J gene TRBJ1-5; maybe TRBD1 (6 bases). This CDR3 is built from 15 residues. The CDR3 loop reads CASSTHQGPNQPQNF. The CDR3 DNA is TGTGCCAGCAGTACACATCAGGGGCCCAATCAGCCCCAGAATTTT.

With respect to this clonotype: This may be a read error: a much more frequent sequence differs by one nucleotide. The chain is built from TRBV27 and TRBJ1-5; D call uncertain. The CDR3 has 13 residues. Germline V gene lookup returns CDR1 MNHEY and CDR2 SMNVEV (reference sequence). The V gene lost 6 bases and the J gene lost 4 bases, with 10 bases spanning the gap. In DNA, the CDR3 is TGTGCCAGCAGCCGGGAAAGAAATCAGCCCCAGCATTTT. Amino acids: CASSRERNQPQHF.

V is TRBV7-3 and J is TRBJ2-7; the match to TRBD1 covers 11 bases. Germline CDR1 is SGHTA and CDR2 is FQGTGA. Germline trimming cut 1 base from V and 4 bases from J; bases unmatched to any gene: 3. CDR3 length equals 15 residues. The CDR3 spells CASSLKDRGRYEQYF. The CDR3 bases are TGTGCCAGCAGCTTAAAGGACAGGGGGCGGTACGAGCAGTACTTC.

This clonotype was recorded many times. The chain has TRBV5-1 and TRBJ2-3; D not certain. This CDR3 has 16 residues. Deletions cut 0 bases from V and 1 base from J, with 12 bases between. Germline V gives CDR1 SGHRS, CDR2 YFSETQ. The CDR3 region has the DNA TGCGCCAGCAGCTTGGAAGGCGCCACCCGCACAGATACGCAGTATTTT. Its translation is CASSLEGATRTDTQYF. The full variable domain, with the rest looked up from reference TRBV5-1 and TRBJ2-3, is KAGVTQTPRYLIKTRGQQVTLSCSPISGHRSVSWYQQTPGQGLQFLFEYFSETQRNKGNFPGRFSGRQFSNSRSEMNVSTLELGDSALYLCASSLEGATRTDTQYFGPGTRLTVL.

V usage is TRBV12-3 or TRBV12-4 and J usage is TRBJ2-3, with a possible D match to TRBD1 (7 bases). The V and J ends lost 5 bases and 0 bases respectively, with 12 bases between them. This CDR3 region has 15 residues. This chain's CDR3 is CASSQTGTSTDTQYF. The CDR3, as DNA: TGTGCCAGCAGTCAGACAGGGACTAGCACAGATACGCAGTATTTT.